The present T cell receptor (beta chain) was sequenced within a study of T cell clones after liver transplantation. Trimming cost V 1 base and J 0 bases, with 9 bases left between them. From germline, CDR1 is SSHAT and CDR2 FNYEAQ (reference sequence). The CDR3 sequence is 16 residues long. Only in-frame clones appear in the TCRdb table, and some are missing; sequencing was by immunoSEQ multiplex PCR. Of roughly 100,000 clones listed, 75% to 90% are singletons. The source was CD4+ T cells from blood, collected before liver transplant. The chain uses TRBV7-7 and TRBJ2-2, with unresolved D. The receptor was derived from a human donor who received a liver transplant. CDR3 DNA sequence: TGTGCCAGCAGCTTAGGGGGAACAGCGAACACCGGGGAGCTGTTTTTT. Amino acids: CASSLGGTANTGELFF. The whole variable domain, remainder taken from reference TRBV7-7 and TRBJ2-2, is GAGVSQSPRYKVTKRGQDVTLRCDPISSHATLYWYQQALGQGPEFLTYFNYEAQPDKSGLPSDRFSAERPEGSISTLTIQRTEQRDSAMYRCASSLGGTANTGELFFGEGSRLTVL.